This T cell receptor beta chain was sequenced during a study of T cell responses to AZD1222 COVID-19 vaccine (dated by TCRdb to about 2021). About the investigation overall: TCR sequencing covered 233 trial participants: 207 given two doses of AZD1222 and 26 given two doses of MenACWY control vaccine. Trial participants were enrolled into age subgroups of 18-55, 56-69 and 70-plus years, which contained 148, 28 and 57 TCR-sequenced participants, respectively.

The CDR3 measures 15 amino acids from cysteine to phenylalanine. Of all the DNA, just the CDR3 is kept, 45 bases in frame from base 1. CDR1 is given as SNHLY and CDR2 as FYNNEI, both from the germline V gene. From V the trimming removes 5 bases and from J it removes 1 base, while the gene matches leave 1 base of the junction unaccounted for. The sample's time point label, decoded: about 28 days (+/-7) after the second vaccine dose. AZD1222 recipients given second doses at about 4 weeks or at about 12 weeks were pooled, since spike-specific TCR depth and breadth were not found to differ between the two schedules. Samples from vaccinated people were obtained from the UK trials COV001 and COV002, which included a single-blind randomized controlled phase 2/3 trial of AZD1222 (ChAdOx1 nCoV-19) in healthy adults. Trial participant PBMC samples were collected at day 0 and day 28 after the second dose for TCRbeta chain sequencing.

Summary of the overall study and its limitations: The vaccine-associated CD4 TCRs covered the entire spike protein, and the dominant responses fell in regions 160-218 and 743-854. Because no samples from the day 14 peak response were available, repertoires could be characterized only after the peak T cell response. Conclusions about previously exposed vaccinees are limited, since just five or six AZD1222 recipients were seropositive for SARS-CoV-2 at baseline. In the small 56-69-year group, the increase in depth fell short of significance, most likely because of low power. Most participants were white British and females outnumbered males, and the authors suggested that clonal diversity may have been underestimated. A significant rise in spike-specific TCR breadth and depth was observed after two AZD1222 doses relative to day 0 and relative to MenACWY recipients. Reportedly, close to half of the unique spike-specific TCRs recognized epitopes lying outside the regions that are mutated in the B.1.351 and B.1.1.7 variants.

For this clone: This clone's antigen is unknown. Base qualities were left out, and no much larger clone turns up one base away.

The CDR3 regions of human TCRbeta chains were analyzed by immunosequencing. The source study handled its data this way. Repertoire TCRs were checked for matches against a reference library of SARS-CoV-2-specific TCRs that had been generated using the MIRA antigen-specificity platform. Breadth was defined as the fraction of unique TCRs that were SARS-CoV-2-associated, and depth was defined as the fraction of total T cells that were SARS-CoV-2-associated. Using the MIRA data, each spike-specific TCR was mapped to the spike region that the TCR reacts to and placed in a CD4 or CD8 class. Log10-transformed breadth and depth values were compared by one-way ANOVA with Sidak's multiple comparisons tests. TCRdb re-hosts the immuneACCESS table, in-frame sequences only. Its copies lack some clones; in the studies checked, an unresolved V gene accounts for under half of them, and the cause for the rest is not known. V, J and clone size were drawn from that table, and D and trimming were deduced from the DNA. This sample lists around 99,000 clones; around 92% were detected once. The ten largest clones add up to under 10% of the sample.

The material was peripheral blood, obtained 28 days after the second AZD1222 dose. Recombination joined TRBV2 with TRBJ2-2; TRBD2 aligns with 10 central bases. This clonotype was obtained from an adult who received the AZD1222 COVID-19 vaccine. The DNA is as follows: TGTGCCAGCAGTTCTAGCGGGGGGAACACCGGGGAGCTGTTTTTT. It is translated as CASSSSGGNTGELFF. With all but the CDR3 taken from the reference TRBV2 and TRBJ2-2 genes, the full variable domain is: EPEVTQTPSHQVTQMGQEVILRCVPISNHLYFYWYRQILGQKVEFLVSFYNNEISEKSEIFDDQFSVERPDGSNFTLKIRSTKLEDSAMYFCASSSSGGNTGELFFGEGSRLTVL.